The 23 T cell receptor beta chains below were found in one sample sequenced in a study of vaccination effects on CD4 cells after COVID-19 (dated by TCRdb to between 2022 and 2023). In the ViraFEST assay, PBMC were stimulated with viral peptide pools, and TCR sequencing was then used to find antigen-specific CD4+ T cell clonotypes based on their expansion. After less than eleven days of culture, CD4+ T cells were isolated with the EasySep CD4+ T cell isolation kit. Participants received two doses of either the BNT162b2 or the mRNA-1273 mRNA SARS-CoV-2 vaccine. For these TCRs, the target antigens are not known. Receptor libraries were prepared by the immunoSEQ multiplex PCR assay. Entries here come from immuneACCESS through TCRdb and include only in-frame sequences with V and J called. Some clones fail to appear in such tables; in the studies checked, an unresolved V gene covers under half of the shortfall, and the cause of the remainder is unknown. This sample lists tens of thousands of clones; around 74% were detected once. The ten largest account for roughly 1.1% of the sample.

Sequenced here: CD4+ T cells from PBMCs cultured with HCoV-OC43 spike peptides, sampled after COVID-19 vaccination. Per the publication, the cell subset or site label means: HCoV-OC43 spike overlapping peptide pool stimulation. These receptors all come from a human donor who received a COVID-19 vaccine.

This CDR3 reads CATSRLLETGGVGDTEAFF. DNA for the CDR3: TGTGCCACCAGCAGATTGCTCGAAACAGGGGGCGTTGGGGACACTGAAGCTTTCTTT. J is TRBJ1-1 and V is TRBV15; TRBD1 matches 9 bases. CDR3 length: 19 residues. Losses at the gene ends were 2 bases for V and 3 bases for J; bases not matched to a gene: 16. CDR1 is LNHNV and CDR2 is YYDKDF in the germline V gene (reference sequence).

In regard to this clone: The same CDR3 also results from other DNA sequences found in this sample. The chain recombines TRBV5-1 with TRBJ1-2; D call uncertain. The CDR3 extends over 13 amino acids. Per germline, CDR1 SGHRS and CDR2 YFSETQ. Trimming took off 0 bases at V and 0 bases at J, with 3 bases between the two ends. The CDR3 loop reads CASSLGTNYGYTF. The CDR3 DNA reads TGCGCCAGCAGCTTGGGAACTAACTATGGCTACACCTTC.

This clone was observed a handful of times. This sequence joins TRBV4-1 and TRBJ1-1, with D unclear. Germline loops: CDR1 MGHRA, CDR2 YSYEKL. V lost 0 bases and J 1 base, leaving 9 bases between the germline ends. The length of the CDR3 is 15 residues. The CDR3 loop reads CASSQDLWGNTEAFF. The DNA of the CDR3 is TGCGCCAGCAGCCAAGATCTGTGGGGGAACACTGAAGCTTTCTTT.

The V gene is TRBV28, the J gene TRBJ1-5, with D tentatively TRBD1 (5 bases). Deletions cut 2 bases from V and 0 bases from J, with 8 bases between. The germline CDR1 and CDR2 sequences are MDHEN and SYDVKM. The CDR3 loop spans 15 amino acids. In DNA, the CDR3 is TGTGCCAGCAGTTTAACGACAGTTAGCAATCAGCCCCAGCATTTT. Protein sequence: CASSLTTVSNQPQHF.

This clone was observed a few times. The V call is TRBV28, the J call TRBJ2-1; a weak D match, TRBD1 (6 bases). The V and J ends lost 9 bases and 4 bases respectively, with 7 bases between them. Per germline, CDR1 MDHEN and CDR2 SYDVKM. The CDR3 totals 11 residues. The CDR3 bases are TGTGCCAGTGGACAGTACAATGAGCAGTTCTTC. It codes for CASGQYNEQFF.

This chain joins TRBV7-3 and TRBJ2-2, with a possible D match to TRBD2 (5 bases). CDR1 and CDR2 (germline): SGHTA, FQGTGA. The ends were cut back, 3 bases at V and 5 bases at J, with 7 bases in the middle. CDR3 length: 13 amino acids. CDR3 in amino acids: CASSFGETGELFF. CDR3 nucleotides: TGTGCCAGCAGCTTCGGGGAAACCGGGGAGCTGTTTTTT.

This rearrangement joins TRBV5-4 to TRBJ2-3; perhaps TRBD2 as D (6 bases). V was cut by 4 bases and J by 0 bases, with 15 bases left in between. The CDR3 is 16 residues long. CDR1 SGHNT and CDR2 YYREEE come from the germline V gene (reference sequence). CDR3 bases: TGTGCCAGCAGCCCTATGGGGACTGGAAGCACAGATACGCAGTATTTT. This sequence encodes CASSPMGTGSTDTQYF.

The rearrangement joins TRBV30 to TRBJ1-4; no clear D. Trimming shortened V by 2 bases and J by 5 bases, and 9 bases separated the two germline ends. Germline V gene sequence: CDR1 GTSNPN, CDR2 SVGIG (reference sequence). The CDR3 is 13 residues long. The CDR3 is CAWSRQQNEKLFF. CDR3 nucleotide sequence: TGTGCCTGGAGTCGCCAGCAAAATGAAAAACTGTTTTTT. Full variable domain (remainder filled in from reference TRBV30 and TRBJ1-4): SQTIHQWPATLVQPVGSPLSLECTVEGTSNPNLYWYRQAAGRGLQLLFYSVGIGQISSEVPQNLSASRPQDRQFILSSKKLLLSDSGFYLCAWSRQQNEKLFFGSGTQLSVL.

The rearrangement links TRBV18 to TRBJ2-5; no reliable D call. Germline V lookup: CDR1 KGHSH, CDR2 LQKENI. This CDR3 spans 11 amino acids. V lost 3 bases and J 5 bases, leaving 4 bases between the germline ends. CDR3 residues: CASSPAETQYF. DNA for the CDR3: TGTGCCAGCTCACCGGCCGAGACCCAGTACTTC.

The chain is built from TRBV18 and TRBJ1-2; D gene uncertain. CDR3 length: 13 residues. V was shortened by 4 bases and J by 2 bases, with 8 bases between the two germline ends. CDR1 and CDR2 (germline): KGHSH, LQKENI. CDR3 nucleotides: TGTGCCAGCTCACTCGACGAAAACTATGGCTACACCTTC. Translation: CASSLDENYGYTF.

This clone was picked up a small number of times. In DNA form, the CDR3 reads TGTGCCAGCAGCCCCCGACAGGACTCCTATAATTCACCCCTCCACTTT. It encodes CASSPRQDSYNSPLHF. V and J are TRBV3-1 (or the pseudogene TRBV3-2) and TRBJ1-6; possible D gene TRBD1, 6 bases. Germline-derived CDR1 and CDR2 are LGHDT and YNNKEL (reference sequence). Trimming cost V 4 bases and J 0 bases, with 10 bases left between them. This CDR3 region has 16 residues.

The rearrangement uses TRBV3-1 (or the pseudogene TRBV3-2) and TRBJ1-1; 8 nucleotides match TRBD1. CDR1 and CDR2 from the germline V gene are LGHDT and YNNKEL (reference sequence). Trimming took 3 bases from V and 4 from J; bases not matched to a gene: 4. The CDR3 totals 14 residues. CDR3 coding DNA: TGTGCCAGCAGCCATCACACAGGGGGCACTGAAGCTTTCTTT. Its translation: CASSHHTGGTEAFF.

This clone was observed once. The rearrangement links TRBV9 to TRBJ2-6, with TRBD1 identical over 10 bases. Per the germline V gene, CDR1 is SGDLS and CDR2 is YYNGEE. The CDR3 is 17 amino acids. Losses at the gene ends were 6 bases for V and 0 bases for J; bases not matched to a gene: 6. CDR3 in amino acids: CASNRGQGLSGANVLTF. The CDR3 DNA reads TGTGCCAGCAACAGGGGACAGGGGCTCTCTGGGGCCAACGTCCTGACTTTC.

CDR3 loop: CASSDSGVNIQYF. CDR3 coding DNA: TGTGCCAGCAGTGATTCAGGTGTAAACATTCAGTACTTC. This chain uses TRBV6-1 with TRBJ2-4; no firm D call. CDR1 and CDR2 (germline): MNHNS, SASEGT. The CDR3 is 13 amino acids. Trimming pared 3 bases from V and 6 bases from J, leaving 9 bases between.

As regards this clone: This same CDR3 is encoded by further DNA sequences in the sample. V is TRBV7-2 and J is TRBJ2-5; a possible D gene is TRBD2 (6 bases). The CDR3 runs to 13 residues. Germline V gene sequence: CDR1 SGHTA, CDR2 FQGNSA. V lost 3 bases, J lost 2 bases, and 7 bases lay in between. CDR3 sequence: CASSFSGQETQYF. The CDR3, as DNA: TGTGCCAGCAGCTTTAGCGGACAAGAGACCCAGTACTTC.

The rearrangement links TRBV24-1 to TRBJ2-3, with D maybe TRBD2 (6 bases). The CDR3 is 18 residues long. The germline V gene has CDR1 KGHDR and CDR2 SFDVKD. The germline V and J ends were trimmed by 1 base and 8 bases, with 24 bases remaining between them. CDR3 in DNA: TGTGCCACCAGTGATTTAAAAGGCGGGGTCTACTCTTTAGGTACGCAGTATTTT. Its protein is CATSDLKGGVYSLGTQYF.

The chain couples TRBV5-5 to TRBJ1-4; 7 bases fit TRBD1. The CDR3 spans 17 residues. The trim removed 3 bases at V and 4 bases at J, leaving 12 bases unmatched. Per the germline V gene, CDR1 is SGHKS and CDR2 is YYEKEE (reference sequence). CDR3 region: CASSSSWGDSHNEKLFF. The CDR3 DNA reads as TGTGCCAGCAGCTCAAGCTGGGGGGACAGCCATAATGAAAAACTGTTTTTT.

J is TRBJ2-3 and V is TRBV5-1; the match to TRBD1 covers 9 bases. Trimming removed 3 bases from V and 1 base from J; junction bases left unmatched: 6. Germline loops: CDR1 SGHRS, CDR2 YFSETQ. This CDR3 is 16 amino acids long. CDR3 in DNA: TGCGCCAGCAGCTCGCCGACAGGGGGGGGCACAGATACGCAGTATTTT. This gives the protein CASSSPTGGGTDTQYF.

This rearrangement joins TRBV18 to TRBJ1-1; D gene uncertain. The germline V gene has CDR1 KGHSH and CDR2 LQKENI. Between the trimmed V and J ends, which lost 2 bases and 2 bases, there was a span of 9 bases. There are 14 residues in the CDR3. The CDR3 DNA reads TGTGCCAGCTCACCAACTCGGTCAAACACTGAAGCTTTCTTT. It specifies CASSPTRSNTEAFF.

This clone was counted once. The rearrangement uses TRBV6-5 and TRBJ1-6; no firm D call. The CDR3 extends over 15 amino acids. V shed 0 bases and J shed 8 bases, with 11 bases lying between them. In germline, CDR1 is MNHEY, CDR2 SVGAGI. Here the CDR3 DNA reads TGTGCCAGCAGTTACTCAGGGTTTAATGATTCACCCCTCCACTTT. Its translation: CASSYSGFNDSPLHF.

The chain recombines TRBV4-3 with TRBJ1-2, with a possible D match to TRBD1 (5 bases). This CDR3 is 16 amino acids long. With 0 bases removed from V and 5 bases from J, the gap between germline ends came to 16 bases. Germline lookup yields CDR1 LGHNA and CDR2 YSLEER. The CDR3, as DNA: TGCGCCAGCAGCCAAGATGTTAGCAGGGCTGGATATGGCTACACCTTC. It encodes CASSQDVSRAGYGYTF.

The chain recombines TRBV5-5 with TRBJ1-1, with D possibly matching TRBD1 (5 bases). Trimming left V 4 bases short and J 7 bases short, with 17 bases between. This CDR3 has 14 residues. Germline V lookup: CDR1 SGHKS, CDR2 YYEKEE (reference sequence). The CDR3 DNA is TGTGCCAGCAGCCCGGGACTCAATAGGGGTGAAGCTTTCTTT. Amino acids: CASSPGLNRGEAFF.

This chain connects TRBV14 to TRBJ2-7; D uncertain. V lost 4 bases to trimming and J lost 6 bases, with 10 bases between them. The CDR3 covers 12 residues. Germline assignment: CDR1 SGHDN and CDR2 FVKESK. For the CDR3, the DNA is TGTGCCAGCAGCCCGGGTTGGGGCGAGCAGTACGTC. This translates into CASSPGWGEQYV.